This T cell receptor (beta chain) was identified in a study of blood T cell repertoires in COVID-19. Study-level information: From the United States, Italy and Spain came samples of acute and convalescent COVID-19. The analysed material was cDNA or gDNA that came from T cells, B-cell-depleted T cells, or PBMCs.

CDR3 length: 14 amino acids. V was clipped by 5 bases and J by 2 bases; unmatched bases: 5. The germline CDR1 and CDR2 sequences are SEHNR and FQNEAQ (reference sequence). TCRdb's table, derived via immunoSEQ multiplex PCR, lists solely in-frame clones and lacks some. The data show roughly 140,000 clones, roughly 90% seen once. Sequencing used peripheral blood. The rearrangement uses TRBV7-9 and TRBJ1-1; 7 bases map to TRBD1. The TCR originated in a man in his 70s with acute or convalescent COVID-19. The CDR3 DNA reads TGTGCCAGCAGCCTACGACAGGGAAACACTGAAGCTTTCTTT. Protein sequence: CASSLRQGNTEAFF.